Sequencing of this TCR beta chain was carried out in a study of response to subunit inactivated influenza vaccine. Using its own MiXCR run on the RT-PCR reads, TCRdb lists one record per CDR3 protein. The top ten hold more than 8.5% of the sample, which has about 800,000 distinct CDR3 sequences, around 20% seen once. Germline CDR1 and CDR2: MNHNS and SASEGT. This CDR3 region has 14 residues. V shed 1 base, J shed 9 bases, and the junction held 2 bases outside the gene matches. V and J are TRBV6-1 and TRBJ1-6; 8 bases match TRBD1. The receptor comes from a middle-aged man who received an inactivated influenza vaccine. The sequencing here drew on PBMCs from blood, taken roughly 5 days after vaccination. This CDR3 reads CASSEGTGPSPLHF. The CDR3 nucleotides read TGTGCCAGCAGTGAAGGGACAGGGCCTTCACCCCTCCACTTT.